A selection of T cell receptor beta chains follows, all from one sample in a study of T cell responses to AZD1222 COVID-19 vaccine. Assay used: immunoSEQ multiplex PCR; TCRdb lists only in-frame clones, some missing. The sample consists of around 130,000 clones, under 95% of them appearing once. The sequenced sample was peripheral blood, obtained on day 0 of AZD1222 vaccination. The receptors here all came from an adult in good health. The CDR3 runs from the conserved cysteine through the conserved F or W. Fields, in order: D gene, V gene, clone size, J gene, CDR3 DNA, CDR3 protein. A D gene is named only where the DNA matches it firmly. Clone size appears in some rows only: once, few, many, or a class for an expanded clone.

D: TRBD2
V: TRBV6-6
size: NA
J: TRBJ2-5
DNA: TGTGCCAGCAGTCCCTCCAGGCTAGCGGGAGGGAGAGAGACCCAGTACTTC
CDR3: CASSPSRLAGGRETQYF

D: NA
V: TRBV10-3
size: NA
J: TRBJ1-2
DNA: TGTGCCATCAGTGAAGGAGGGTATGGCTACACCTTC
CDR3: CAISEGGYGYTF

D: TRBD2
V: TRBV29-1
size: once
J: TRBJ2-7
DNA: TGCAGCGTCCTGACTAGCGGGAGACCCTACGAGCAGTACTTC
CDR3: CSVLTSGRPYEQYF

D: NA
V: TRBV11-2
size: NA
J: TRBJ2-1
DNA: TGTGCCAGCACCATGAATTCCAACTCCTACAATGAGCAGTTCTTC
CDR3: CASTMNSNSYNEQFF

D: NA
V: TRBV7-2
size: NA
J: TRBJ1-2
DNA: TGTGCCAGCAGCTTAGTTTCATCGGGGGATGGCTACACCTTC
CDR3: CASSLVSSGDGYTF

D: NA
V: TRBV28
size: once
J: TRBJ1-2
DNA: TGTGCCAGCAGTTTGGACGGGCCAGGCTATGGCTACACCTTC
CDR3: CASSLDGPGYGYTF

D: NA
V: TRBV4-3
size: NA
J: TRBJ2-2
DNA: TGCGCCAGCAGCCAAGTGGGCTTTGAGCCAGGGACCGGGGAGCTGTTTTTT
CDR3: CASSQVGFEPGTGELFF

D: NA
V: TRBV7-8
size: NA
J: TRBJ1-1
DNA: TGTGCCAGCAGCTTAGGTGGGGAAAACACTGAAGCTTTCTTT
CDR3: CASSLGGENTEAFF

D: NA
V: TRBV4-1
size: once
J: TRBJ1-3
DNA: TGCGCCAGCAGTCGGGGACCCTCTGGAAACACCATATATTTT
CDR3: CASSRGPSGNTIYF

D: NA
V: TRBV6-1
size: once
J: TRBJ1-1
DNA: TGTGCCAGCAGTGAAGCAAGGAGGCACACTGAAGCTTTCTTT
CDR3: CASSEARRHTEAFF

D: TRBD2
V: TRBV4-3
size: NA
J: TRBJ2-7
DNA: TGCGCCAGCAGCCAAGATATGGGAGGGCCCCGCGAGCAGTACTTC
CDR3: CASSQDMGGPREQYF

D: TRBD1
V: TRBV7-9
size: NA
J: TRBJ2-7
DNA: TGTGCCAGCAGCACCGGGACAGGGTATGACGAGCAGTACTTC
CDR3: CASSTGTGYDEQYF